The 23 T cell receptor beta chains listed next were all sequenced from one sample in a study of blood T cell repertoires in COVID-19. Repertoires were generated with immunoSEQ multiplex PCR, while TCRdb's copy carries only in-frame clones and drops some. The sample has 250,000 to 350,000 clones; about 87% are singletons. Sequenced sample: peripheral blood. Receptors were obtained from a woman aged 45-60 years who had recovered from COVID-19.

The chain uses TRBV3-1 (or the pseudogene TRBV3-2) and TRBJ2-1; 7 bases map to TRBD2. The junction had 2 bases not matched to a gene; V was cut back by 1 base and J by 2 bases. CDR1 and CDR2 (germline): LGHDT, YNNKEL (reference sequence). This CDR3 has 15 residues. CDR3 in DNA: TGTGCCAGCAGCCAAGTCGCGGGGGCCTACAATGAGCAGTTCTTC. It encodes CASSQVAGAYNEQFF.

The CDR3 region is CASSLRPSSYEQYF. In DNA form, the CDR3 reads TGTGCCAGCAGTTTACGCCCGAGCTCCTACGAGCAGTACTTC. This rearrangement joins TRBV28 to TRBJ2-7; D not certain. The germline gives CDR1 MDHEN, CDR2 SYDVKM. The V end was cut by 2 bases, the J end by 0 bases, with 8 bases between. The length of the CDR3 is 14 residues.

The chain carries TRBV29-1 and TRBJ1-1; D not resolved. Trimming removed 7 bases from V and 4 bases from J, with 13 bases in between. The germline gives CDR1 SQVTM, CDR2 ANQGSEA. This CDR3 comprises 12 residues. CDR3 sequence: CSALFSGTEAFF. In DNA form, the CDR3 reads TGCAGCGCCCTGTTCAGTGGCACTGAAGCTTTCTTT.

The chain links TRBV10-3 to TRBJ1-3; maybe TRBD1 (5 bases). CDR1 is ENHRY, CDR2 SYGVKD, per germline. Between the trimmed V and J ends, which lost 3 bases and 4 bases, there was a span of 10 bases. This CDR3 contains 14 residues. This CDR3 is CAISDGGYGNTIYF. DNA for the CDR3: TGTGCCATCAGTGACGGGGGGTACGGAAACACCATATATTTT.

The chain links TRBV20-1 to TRBJ1-4; no definite D call. Germline V gives CDR1 DFQATT, CDR2 SNEGSKA (reference sequence). The CDR3 covers 11 residues. Trimming pared 3 bases from V and 16 bases from J, leaving 15 bases between. The CDR3 coding sequence is TGCAGTGCTAGCGGCCCGCGGTATCCGTTTTTT. Amino acids: CSASGPRYPFF.

This chain uses TRBV19 with TRBJ1-5; D ambiguous. The germline V gene encodes CDR1 LNHDA and CDR2 SQIVND (reference sequence). Trimming took off 5 bases at V and 5 bases at J, with 10 bases between the two ends. The CDR3 is 13 amino acids. The CDR3 nucleotides are TGTGCCAGTAGTTTTCAGATTGATCAGCCCCAGCATTTT. Its translation is CASSFQIDQPQHF.

The V and J genes are TRBV14 and TRBJ2-3; D gene ambiguous. There are 14 residues in the CDR3. Trimming removed 2 bases from V and 5 bases from J, with 11 bases in between. Germline CDR1 and CDR2: SGHDN and FVKESK. Here the CDR3 reads CASSQLDLVDTQYF. The CDR3, as DNA: TGTGCCAGCAGCCAACTAGACTTAGTAGATACGCAGTATTTT.

The chain combines TRBV25-1 with TRBJ2-3, with D possibly TRBD2 on 5 matching bases. CDR3 length equals 10 residues. V shed 8 bases and J shed 6 bases, with 6 bases lying between them. The germline V gene encodes CDR1 MGHDK and CDR2 SYGVNS. CDR3 residues: CASRGDTQYF. The CDR3 coding sequence is TGTGCCAGCCGAGGGGATACGCAGTATTTT.

V gene TRBV24-1 combines with J gene TRBJ2-2, with D tentatively TRBD2 (6 bases). CDR3 length equals 15 residues. Looked up from germline, CDR1 is KGHDR and CDR2 is SFDVKD. V lost 5 bases and J 3 bases, leaving 12 bases between the germline ends. As DNA, the CDR3 is TGTGCCACCAGTGGACTCGGGACTTACACCGGGGAGCTGTTTTTT. Its protein is CATSGLGTYTGELFF.

V gene TRBV29-1 combines with J gene TRBJ2-3; 13 bases fit TRBD2. This CDR3 contains 14 residues. The junction had 4 bases not matched to a gene; V was cut back by 6 bases and J by 4 bases. CDR1 SQVTM and CDR2 ANQGSEA come from the germline V gene. The DNA for the CDR3 is TGCAGCGTGGGGACTAGCGGGAAGGCAGATACGCAGTATTTT. Translated, it gives CSVGTSGKADTQYF.

The chain recombines TRBV19 with TRBJ1-5; weak D call: TRBD1 (5 bases). The CDR3 loop spans 15 amino acids. The germline V gene encodes CDR1 LNHDA and CDR2 SQIVND (reference sequence). The V gene lost 5 bases and the J gene lost 0 bases, with 11 bases spanning the gap. For the CDR3, the DNA is TGTGCCAGTAGTGCGACAGCCCTTAGCAATCAGCCCCAGCATTTT. Residues: CASSATALSNQPQHF.

In nucleotides, the CDR3 is TGTGCCATGGGACAGGGCCGAGAGACCCAGTACTTC. Its translation: CAMGQGRETQYF. V is TRBV10-3 and J is TRBJ2-5, with 9 bases aligning to TRBD1. There are 12 residues in the CDR3. Per germline, CDR1 ENHRY and CDR2 SYGVKD. Trimming removed 9 bases from V and 4 bases from J; junction bases left unmatched: 3.

J is TRBJ2-3 and V is TRBV5-4; possibly TRBD2 for D (6 bases). Trimming removed 0 bases at V and 3 bases at J, with 11 bases between. CDR1 is SGHNT and CDR2 is YYREEE in the germline V gene (reference sequence). CDR3 length equals 15 residues. This CDR3 is CASSLGLVETDTQYF. CDR3 nucleotides: TGTGCCAGCAGCTTGGGACTAGTCGAAACAGATACGCAGTATTTT. Based on the CDR3 plus reference TRBV5-4 and TRBJ2-3, the full variable domain is ETGVTQSPTHLIKTRGQQVTLRCSSQSGHNTVSWYQQALGQGPQFIFQYYREEENGRGNFPPRFSGLQFPNYSSELNVNALELDDSALYLCASSLGLVETDTQYFGPGTRLTVL.

This chain joins TRBV6-5 and TRBJ2-5; possible D gene TRBD2, 6 bases. This CDR3 has 14 amino acids. CDR1 is MNHEY and CDR2 is SVGAGI in the germline V gene. Trimming removed 6 bases at V and 9 bases at J, with 20 bases between. The CDR3 nucleotides read TGTGCCAGCAGGCTCCGGGACTCCCCGCGGGCCCAGTACTTC. Translation: CASRLRDSPRAQYF.

The chain carries TRBV4-1 and TRBJ2-3; 10 bases are shared with TRBD1. V lost 3 bases and J lost 3; bases outside the gene matches: 18. CDR3 size: 20 residues. The germline V gene encodes CDR1 MGHRA and CDR2 YSYEKL. The CDR3 sequence: CASSHERGAGTGESTDTQYF. CDR3 nucleotide sequence: TGCGCCAGCAGCCATGAGAGAGGAGCCGGGACAGGGGAAAGTACAGATACGCAGTATTTT.

This rearrangement joins TRBV19 to TRBJ1-2; 7 bases fit TRBD1. Germline-derived CDR1 and CDR2 are LNHDA and SQIVND (reference sequence). The J segment lost 7 bases and the V segment lost 7 bases, leaving 15 bases of the junction unmatched. The CDR3 has 15 amino acids. The CDR3 loop reads CASNEARWGQFGYTF. The DNA of the CDR3 is TGTGCCAGTAACGAGGCCAGGTGGGGACAGTTTGGCTACACCTTC.

The chain joins TRBV20-1 to TRBJ2-5; D unresolved. V shed 3 bases and J shed 7 bases, with 9 bases lying between them. This CDR3 is 11 amino acids long. CDR1 DFQATT and CDR2 SNEGSKA come from the germline V gene (reference sequence). The DNA of the CDR3 is TGCAGTGCTAGCGGGTTGGGGACCCAGTACTTC. This translates into CSASGLGTQYF.

The V call is TRBV3-1 (or the pseudogene TRBV3-2), the J call TRBJ2-1, with D possibly being TRBD2 (5 bases). The CDR3 is 18 residues long. V lost 4 bases and J lost 1, with 20 bases in between. From germline, CDR1 is LGHDT and CDR2 YNNKEL (reference sequence). CDR3: CASSPTSSGSGSYNEQFF. CDR3 DNA: TGTGCCAGCAGCCCGACAAGCTCGGGGAGCGGATCCTACAATGAGCAGTTCTTC.

As regards this clone: The identical CDR3 is also encoded by other nucleotide sequences in the sample. The CDR3 loop is CASSQDYQGGLSSYEQYF. The CDR3 nucleotides read TGCGCCAGCAGCCAAGATTACCAGGGAGGATTGAGTTCCTACGAGCAGTACTTC. V usage is TRBV4-3 and J usage is TRBJ2-7; D perhaps matches TRBD2 (6 bases). CDR1 is LGHNA, CDR2 YSLEER, per germline. Trimming removed 0 bases from V and 1 base from J, with 19 bases in between. The CDR3 is 18 amino acids.

The chain is built from TRBV6-1 and TRBJ1-5, with D possibly matching TRBD1 (5 bases). Per germline, CDR1 MNHNS and CDR2 SASEGT. CDR3 length: 15 amino acids. The V gene lost 0 bases and the J gene lost 4 bases, with 10 bases spanning the gap. The CDR3 is CASSEAIGGNQPQHF. The CDR3 DNA follows: TGTGCCAGCAGTGAAGCGATCGGGGGGAATCAGCCCCAGCATTTT.

This clone was seen more than once but under ten times. This chain links TRBV5-4 with TRBJ2-2; D might be TRBD1 (5 bases). Trimming left V 2 bases short and J 0 bases short, with 8 bases between. This CDR3 has 15 residues. CDR1 and CDR2 (germline): SGHNT, YYREEE (reference sequence). The chain's CDR3 is CASSLGQSNTGELFF. CDR3 nucleotide sequence: TGTGCCAGCAGCTTAGGACAATCGAACACCGGGGAGCTGTTTTTT.

This chain joins TRBV12-2 and TRBJ1-1. TRBV12-2 has pseudogene status. This CDR3 is 14 amino acids long. CDR3 bases: TGTGCAAGTCGCTCGGGTCTTCCTGACACTGAAGCTTTCTTT. Protein sequence: CASRSGLPDTEAFF.

V usage is TRBV11-2 and J usage is TRBJ2-5; tentatively, D is TRBD1 (5 bases). Deletions cut 1 base from V and 5 bases from J, with 14 bases between. CDR3 length equals 15 residues. CDR1 SGHAT and CDR2 FQNNGV come from the germline V gene. The CDR3: CASSLVLGVRETQYF. CDR3 in DNA: TGTGCCAGCAGCTTAGTTCTAGGGGTGCGGGAGACCCAGTACTTC.